This TCR beta chain was recovered during a study of OX40 agonist ivuxolimab in advanced cancers. Concerning the study at large: The costimulatory receptor OX40 (CD134) was targeted by ivuxolimab, a fully human IgG2 agonistic monoclonal antibody. Of the roughly 52 dose-escalation patients, hepatocellular carcinoma was present in around 19, melanoma in around 15, renal cell carcinoma in 9 and head and neck cancer in 9. Partial responses were achieved by three dose-escalation patients, of whom one had hepatocellular carcinoma and two had cutaneous melanoma. Intravenous ivuxolimab was administered to patients every 2 weeks at six dose levels: 0.01, 0.1, 0.3, 1.5, 3 and 10 mg/kg. A male proportion of nearly 85% and a mean age of approximately 55 years, ranging from about 23 to 90, were recorded for the dose-escalation cohort. The paper describes the monotherapy dose-escalation part (N of about 54 patients) of the phase I trial of ivuxolimab. Peripheral TCRbeta sequencing aimed to test whether ivuxolimab altered TCR sequence diversity and caused clonal T-cell expansion. Prior anti-PD-1, anti-PD-L1 or anti-CTLA-4 therapy was permitted, and 30% to 45% of dose-escalation patients had received checkpoint inhibitors. The study at large found these results: On average, CD8+ T cells showed more expanded clones than CD4+ T cells after ivuxolimab. In partial responders in the 0.1-3.0 mg/kg groups, normalized peripheral clonal expansion was found to be among the lowest, especially among CD8+ T cells. The antigen specificity of the clonally expanded peripheral T cells was not determined. Low levels of normalized T-cell clonal expansion were also seen in some patients who did not respond. At doses from 0.1 to 3.0 mg/kg, clonal expansion was seen in both CD4+ and CD8+ blood T cells between baseline and week 6.

The CDR3 holds 15 amino acids from the cysteine to the phenylalanine. Only the CDR3 portion is preserved as DNA: 45 bases, with reading frame beginning at the first base. From a lookup of the germline V gene, CDR1 and CDR2 are SNHLY and FYNNEI. Trimmed from V: 6 bases; trimmed from J: 0 bases; junction bases lacking a gene match: 4. To sequence the TCRbeta CDR3 region, genomic DNA was isolated from the sorted cells. The immunoSEQ Assay was used to sequence the TCRbeta CDR3 regions. This immuneACCESS table, as held by TCRdb, lists in-frame sequences with V and J called but not all clones. Of the missing ones, under half trace to an unresolved V gene in checked studies; the others have no known cause. Present in this sample are around 87,000 clones, around 94% of which were seen just once. The ten largest account for around 3% of the sample. Patients with a history of autoimmune disease or receiving systemic immunosuppression were excluded from the trial. Peripheral blood for TCR sequencing was collected from all dose cohorts at baseline, on cycle 4 day 1, and on cycle 7 day 1. The samples were drawn from a first-in-human, open-label, multicenter phase I dose-escalation trial of ivuxolimab. Adults with locally advanced or metastatic head and neck squamous cell, hepatocellular, melanoma or renal cell carcinoma were enrolled in the trial. Before TCR sequencing, CD4+ and CD8+ T cells were separately sorted from peripheral blood.

Concerning this clone: Its binding antigen is unknown. Qualities for individual bases were not recorded, and no much larger clone is one base off.

This TCR was recovered from an adult with an advanced solid tumor such as melanoma, head and neck, liver or kidney cancer. This specimen was CD4+ or CD8+ T cells sorted from blood, taken in a trial of the OX40 agonist ivuxolimab. The chain joins TRBV2 to TRBJ1-5, and 8 junction bases match TRBD1. The CDR3 protein sequence reads: CASRDRVNSNQPQHF. The sequence in DNA is TGTGCCAGCAGGGACAGGGTTAATAGCAATCAGCCCCAGCATTTT.